The 2 T cell receptor beta chains in this list originate from one sample, sequenced in a study of T cell responses to AZD1222 COVID-19 vaccine. Clones were sequenced by immunoSEQ multiplex PCR, and TCRdb holds only the in-frame ones, with some missing. The data contain roughly 160,000 clones, around 87% of them singletons. Sequencing was performed on peripheral blood, taken on day 0 of AZD1222 vaccination. These receptors were collected from an adult in good health.

J is TRBJ2-3 and V is TRBV7-3; 13 bases agree with TRBD2. This CDR3 has 16 residues. V lost 6 bases to trimming and J lost 5 bases; unmatched junction nucleotides: 8. Looked up from germline, CDR1 is SGHTA and CDR2 is FQGTGA. DNA of the CDR3: TGTGCCAGCAGACCAACTAGCGGGGGGGCCTTAGATACGCAGTATTTT. Protein sequence: CASRPTSGGALDTQYF.

This chain connects TRBV2 to TRBJ1-2; D remains unclear. The CDR3 spans 13 residues. Germline CDR1 is SNHLY and CDR2 is FYNNEI. V was cut by 9 bases and J by 4 bases, with 15 bases left in between. The CDR3 region is CASQLTQPYGYTF. The CDR3, as DNA: TGTGCCAGTCAACTGACGCAACCCTATGGCTACACCTTC.